A selection of T cell receptor beta chains follows, all from one sample in a study of CD8+ T cells in alopecia areata. The assay was immunoSEQ multiplex PCR, and TCRdb's table has in-frame clones only and misses some. Of around 300,000 clones in the sample, 60% were seen once. This sample comprised CD4+ T cells sorted from blood, obtained around week 54, from a patient treated with tofacitinib. These receptors originate from a human donor with alopecia areata. Each CDR3 is given with its conserved first and last residue. D genes are given only for firm matches. Clone size is not always given. Where it is, it says once, few, many or a class for expanded clones.

J gene	D gene	clone size	CDR3 length	V gene	CDR3 DNA	CDR3 protein
TRBJ1-2	-	-	12	TRBV29-1	TGCAGCGCGGACCGGGACAACAAGTTCTACACCTTC	CSADRDNKFYTF
TRBJ1-2	-	-	12	TRBV30	TGTGCCTGGAGCCTCACCACCTATGGCTACACCTTC	CAWSLTTYGYTF
TRBJ2-2	-	once	14	TRBV5-4	TGTGCCAGCAGCTTACGGGCGGTCACCGGGGAGCTGTTTTTT	CASSLRAVTGELFF
TRBJ1-1	-	-	13	TRBV13	TGTGCCAGCAGCTTAGACAGGCGGACTGAAGCTTTCTTT	CASSLDRRTEAFF
TRBJ2-3	-	-	16	TRBV29-1	TGCAGCGTCGCAATCTCGGGGAATTCCTTCACAGATACGCAGTATTTT	CSVAISGNSFTDTQYF
TRBJ1-2	-	-	14	TRBV7-6	TGTGCCAGCAGCTCCGGGACCCACAGGGATGGCTACACCTTC	CASSSGTHRDGYTF
TRBJ2-7	TRBD2	-	14	TRBV7-6	TGTGCCAGCAGCTTAAGGGACTATTCCTACGAGCAGTACTTC	CASSLRDYSYEQYF
TRBJ2-5	TRBD1	-	15	TRBV27	TGTGCCAGCAGTCCGCTCGACAGGGTGAGGAAGACCCAGTACTTC	CASSPLDRVRKTQYF
TRBJ1-1	-	few	14	TRBV5-1	TGCGCCAGCAGCTTGGACAGGGCGGACACTGAAGCTTTCTTT	CASSLDRADTEAFF
TRBJ2-3	TRBD2	-	16	TRBV7-8	TGTGCCAGCAGCTTCTGGACTAGCGGGGGGGGAGATACGCAGTATTTT	CASSFWTSGGGDTQYF
TRBJ2-7	-	few	13	TRBV30	TGTGCCTGGAGTAGAAAGGGTCGGTACGAGCAGTACTTC	CAWSRKGRYEQYF
TRBJ1-2	-	few	15	TRBV19	TGTGCCAGTAGTAATTCCGGGACATCCCGCTATGGCTACACCTTC	CASSNSGTSRYGYTF
TRBJ1-1	-	-	13	TRBV9	TGTGCCAGCAGCGGACCGAGAGGTCATGAAGCTTTCTTT	CASSGPRGHEAFF
TRBJ2-1	-	-	12	TRBV2	TGTGCCAGCAGTGAAGTCGGTGATGAGCAGTTCTTC	CASSEVGDEQFF
TRBJ1-2	TRBD1	-	15	TRBV14	TGTGCCAGCAGCCTCCCGGGACAGGGGAACTATGGCTACACCTTC	CASSLPGQGNYGYTF
TRBJ1-2	-	-	14	TRBV9	TGTGCCAGCAGCCGGACTGGCGGAAACTATGGCTACACCTTC	CASSRTGGNYGYTF
TRBJ1-1	TRBD1	-	12	TRBV29-1	TGCAGCGCTAGGGACAGCTACACTGAAGCTTTCTTT	CSARDSYTEAFF
TRBJ1-2	TRBD1	few	14	TRBV29-1	TGCAGCGTTGTGACAGGGCATCGCGCCTATGGCTACACCTTC	CSVVTGHRAYGYTF
TRBJ1-1	-	once	14	TRBV7-3	TGTGCCAGCAGCTTAGTCAGGGGAGGTGCTGAAGCTTTCTTT	CASSLVRGGAEAFF
TRBJ2-1	TRBD1	-	16	TRBV9	TGTGCCAGCAGCGGGTCCGGGACAGCCTTGTACAATGAGCAGTTCTTC	CASSGSGTALYNEQFF
TRBJ1-2	-	few	12	TRBV2	TGTGCCAGCAGTGAGGGCGTTTATGGCTACACCTTC	CASSEGVYGYTF
TRBJ2-1	-	-	9	TRBV7-9	TGTGCCAGCCCAGATGAGCAGTTCTTC	CASPDEQFF
TRBJ1-5	-	few	15	TRBV10-3	TGTGCCATCAGTGTAACTGGGGACAGCAATCAGCCCCAGCATTTT	CAISVTGDSNQPQHF
TRBJ2-2	TRBD1	few	14	TRBV29-1	TGCAGCGTGGCAGGGGGCGCGAACACCGGGGAGCTGTTTTTT	CSVAGGANTGELFF
TRBJ1-6	-	-	15	TRBV18	TGTGCCAGCTCACCGACGGACAGAGGGTATTCACCCCTCCACTTT	CASSPTDRGYSPLHF
TRBJ2-2	TRBD1	-	13	TRBV5-4	TGTGCCAGCAGCTCACAGGGGGCGGTGGAGCTGTTTTTT	CASSSQGAVELFF
TRBJ1-6	-	-	15	TRBV6-1	TGTGCCAGCAGTGAAGTTGGAGGGTATAATTCACCCCTCCACTTT	CASSEVGGYNSPLHF
TRBJ1-1	-	-	17	TRBV30	TGTGCCTGGAGTGACGACCTAATTCCCACCATGAACACTGAAGCTTTCTTT	CAWSDDLIPTMNTEAFF
TRBJ1-6	-	-	19	TRBV27	TGTGCCAGCACCACCTACCAAGGGCTGGGTTCGTGGTATAATTCACCCCTCCACTTT	CASTTYQGLGSWYNSPLHF